The rows below give T cell receptor beta chains drawn from one sample of a study of blood T cell repertoires in COVID-19. Clones were sequenced by immunoSEQ multiplex PCR, and TCRdb holds only the in-frame ones, with some missing. The sample contains approximately 240,000 clones, more than 65% of which appear only once. The sequencing sample was made of peripheral blood. These receptors all come from a woman aged 55-69 years with acute or convalescent COVID-19. The CDR3 runs from the conserved cysteine through the conserved F or W. Fields, in order: J gene, clone size, D gene, V gene, CDR3 protein, CDR3 DNA. D genes are given only for firm matches. Part of the rows lack a size; the others show once, few, many or a class for expanded clones.

TRBJ1-5,.,.,TRBV28,CASTPHLGSNQPQHF,TGTGCCAGCACACCTCATCTAGGTAGCAATCAGCCCCAGCATTTT
TRBJ1-2,once,.,TRBV28,CASSLGAGNYGYTF,TGTGCCAGCAGTTTGGGGGCAGGAAACTATGGCTACACCTTC
TRBJ2-7,once,TRBD1,TRBV3-1/TRBV3-2,CASSQYRGLEQYF,TGTGCCAGCAGCCAGTACAGGGGGCTCGAGCAGTACTTC
TRBJ1-1,.,.,TRBV30,CAWSSGRNTEAFF,TGTGCCTGGAGTTCTGGGAGGAACACTGAAGCTTTCTTT
TRBJ1-1,.,.,TRBV2,CASSLTVSLNTEAFF,TGTGCCAGCAGTTTGACAGTAAGTCTGAACACTGAAGCTTTCTTT
TRBJ2-1,.,TRBD2,TRBV3-1/TRBV3-2,CASSQVFGASGGEQFF,TGTGCCAGCAGCCAAGTTTTCGGGGCTAGCGGGGGAGAGCAGTTCTTC
TRBJ1-1,.,TRBD1,TRBV18,CASSRTGDTEAFF,TGTGCCAGCTCAAGGACAGGAGACACTGAAGCTTTCTTT
TRBJ1-1,.,TRBD1,TRBV2,CASSERRDREAFF,TGTGCCAGCAGTGAAAGAAGGGACAGAGAAGCTTTCTTT
TRBJ1-2,.,.,TRBV5-6,CASSLASWQGFGYTF,TGTGCCAGCAGCTTGGCCAGTTGGCAGGGGTTCGGCTACACCTTC
TRBJ2-7,.,.,TRBV11-2,CASSLGVGTYEQYF,TGTGCCAGCAGCTTAGGTGTCGGGACCTACGAGCAGTACTTC